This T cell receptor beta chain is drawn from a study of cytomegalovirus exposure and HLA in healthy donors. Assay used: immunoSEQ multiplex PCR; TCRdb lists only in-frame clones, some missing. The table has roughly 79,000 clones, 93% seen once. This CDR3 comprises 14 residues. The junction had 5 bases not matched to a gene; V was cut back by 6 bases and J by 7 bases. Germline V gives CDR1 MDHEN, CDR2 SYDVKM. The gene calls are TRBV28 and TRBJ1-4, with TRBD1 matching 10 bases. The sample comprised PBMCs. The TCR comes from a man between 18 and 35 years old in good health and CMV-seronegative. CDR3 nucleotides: TGTGCCAGCAGAACGGGACAGGGGAGTGAAAAACTGTTTTTT. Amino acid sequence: CASRTGQGSEKLFF.